This T cell receptor (beta chain) was sequenced for a study of identifying expanded T cells in peripheral blood. The repertoire was sequenced with immunoSEQ multiplex PCR; TCRdb's copy has only in-frame clones and lacks some. This repertoire shows 110,000 or so clones, less than 90% found once; its top ten account for just under 8.5%. No infections or other immune events were documented during collection. This TCR was sampled from a person aged 18 to 70 in good health. Sequencing used blood.

Here the CDR3 DNA reads TGTGCCAGCTCACCCGGACCGACCACTGAAGCTTTCTTT. It translates to CASSPGPTTEAFF. V is TRBV18 and J is TRBJ1-1; no clear D. Germline-derived CDR1 and CDR2 are KGHSH and LQKENI. The V end lost 3 bases, the J end lost 4 bases, and 9 bases lay between the germline ends. The CDR3 covers 13 residues.